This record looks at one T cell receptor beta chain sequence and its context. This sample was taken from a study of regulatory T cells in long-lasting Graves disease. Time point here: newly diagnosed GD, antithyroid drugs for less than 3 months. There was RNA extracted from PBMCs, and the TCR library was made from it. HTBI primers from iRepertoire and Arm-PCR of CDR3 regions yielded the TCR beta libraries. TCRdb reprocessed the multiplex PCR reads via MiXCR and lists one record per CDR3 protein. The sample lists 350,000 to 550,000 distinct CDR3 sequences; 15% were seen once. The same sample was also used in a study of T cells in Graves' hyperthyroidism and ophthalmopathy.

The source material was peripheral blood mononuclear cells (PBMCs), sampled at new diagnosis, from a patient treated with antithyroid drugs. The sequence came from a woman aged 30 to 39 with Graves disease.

The CDR3 nucleotides read TGTGCCAGCAGTCACAGACAGGCTGGGGGGCCCCAGCATTTT. Amino acid sequence: CASSHRQAGGPQHF. The chain combines TRBV12-3 or TRBV12-4 with TRBJ1-5, with D possibly TRBD1 on 6 matching bases. Trimming cost V 5 bases and J 9 bases, with 17 bases left between them. The CDR3 is 14 residues long.